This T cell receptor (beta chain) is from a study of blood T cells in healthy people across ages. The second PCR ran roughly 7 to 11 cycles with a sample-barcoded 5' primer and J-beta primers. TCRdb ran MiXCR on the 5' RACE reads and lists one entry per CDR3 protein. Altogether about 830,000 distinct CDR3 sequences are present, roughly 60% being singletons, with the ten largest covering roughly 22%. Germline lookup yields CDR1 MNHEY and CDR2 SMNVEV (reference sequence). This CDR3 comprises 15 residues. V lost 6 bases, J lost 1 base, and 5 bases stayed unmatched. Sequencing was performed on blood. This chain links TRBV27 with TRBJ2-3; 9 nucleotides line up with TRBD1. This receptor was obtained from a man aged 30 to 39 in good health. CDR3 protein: CASRATGGGTDTQYF. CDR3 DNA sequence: TGTGCCAGCAGAGCAACAGGGGGCGGCACAGATACGCAGTATTTT.